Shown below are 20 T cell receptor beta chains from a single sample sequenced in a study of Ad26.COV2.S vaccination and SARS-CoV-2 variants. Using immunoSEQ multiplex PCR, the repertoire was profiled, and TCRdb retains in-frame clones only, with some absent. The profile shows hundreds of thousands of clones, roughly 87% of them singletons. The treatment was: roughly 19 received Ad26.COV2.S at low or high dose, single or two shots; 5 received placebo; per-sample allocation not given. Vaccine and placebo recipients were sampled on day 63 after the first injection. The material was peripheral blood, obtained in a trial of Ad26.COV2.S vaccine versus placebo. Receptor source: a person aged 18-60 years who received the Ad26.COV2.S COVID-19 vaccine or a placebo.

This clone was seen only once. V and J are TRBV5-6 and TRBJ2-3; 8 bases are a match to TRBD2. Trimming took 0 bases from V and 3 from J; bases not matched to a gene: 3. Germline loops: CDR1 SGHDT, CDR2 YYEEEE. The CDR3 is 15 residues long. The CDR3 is CASSLAAGGTDTQYF. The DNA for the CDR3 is TGTGCCAGCAGCTTGGCCGCGGGGGGAACAGATACGCAGTATTTT. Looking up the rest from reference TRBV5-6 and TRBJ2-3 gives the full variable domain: DAGVTQSPTHLIKTRGQQVTLRCSPKSGHDTVSWYQQALGQGPQFIFQYYEEEERQRGNFPDRFSGHQFPNYSSELNVNALLLGDSALYLCASSLAAGGTDTQYFGPGTRLTVL.

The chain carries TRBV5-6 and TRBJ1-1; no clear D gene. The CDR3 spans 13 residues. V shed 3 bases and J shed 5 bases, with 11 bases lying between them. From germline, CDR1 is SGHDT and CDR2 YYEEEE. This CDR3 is CASSSPFGTEAFF. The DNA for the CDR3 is TGTGCCAGCAGCTCACCCTTTGGAACTGAAGCTTTCTTT.

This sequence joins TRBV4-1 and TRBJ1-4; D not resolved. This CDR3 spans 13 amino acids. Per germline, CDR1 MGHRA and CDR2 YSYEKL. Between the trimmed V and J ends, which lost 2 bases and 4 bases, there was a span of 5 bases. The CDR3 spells CASSQQVNEKLFF. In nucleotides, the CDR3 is TGCGCCAGCAGCCAACAGGTTAATGAAAAACTGTTTTTT.

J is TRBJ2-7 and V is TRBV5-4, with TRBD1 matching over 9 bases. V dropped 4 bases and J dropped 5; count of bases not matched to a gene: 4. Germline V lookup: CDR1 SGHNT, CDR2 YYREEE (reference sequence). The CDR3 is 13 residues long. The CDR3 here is CASSAGQGNEQYF. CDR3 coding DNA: TGTGCCAGCAGCGCCGGACAGGGGAACGAGCAGTACTTC.

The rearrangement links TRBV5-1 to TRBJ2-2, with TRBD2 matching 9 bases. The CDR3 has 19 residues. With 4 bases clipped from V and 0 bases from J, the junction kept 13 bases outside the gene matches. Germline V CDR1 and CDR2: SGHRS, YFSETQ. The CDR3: CASSIGTSRLLTNTGELFF. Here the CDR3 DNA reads TGCGCCAGCAGCATCGGGACTAGCAGACTTTTAACGAACACCGGGGAGCTGTTTTTT. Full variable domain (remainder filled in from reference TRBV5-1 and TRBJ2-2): KAGVTQTPRYLIKTRGQQVTLSCSPISGHRSVSWYQQTPGQGLQFLFEYFSETQRNKGNFPGRFSGRQFSNSRSEMNVSTLELGDSALYLCASSIGTSRLLTNTGELFFGEGSRLTVL.

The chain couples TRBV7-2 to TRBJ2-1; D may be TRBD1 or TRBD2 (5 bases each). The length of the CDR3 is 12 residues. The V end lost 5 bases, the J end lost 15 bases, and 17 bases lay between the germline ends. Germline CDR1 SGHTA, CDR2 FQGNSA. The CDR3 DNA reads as TGTGCCAGCAGCGCTACTATGGGGGAATTGTTCTTC. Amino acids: CASSATMGELFF.

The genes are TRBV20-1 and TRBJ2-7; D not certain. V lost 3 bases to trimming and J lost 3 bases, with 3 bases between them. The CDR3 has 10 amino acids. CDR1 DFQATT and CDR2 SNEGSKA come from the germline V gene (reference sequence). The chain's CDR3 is CSARFYEQYF. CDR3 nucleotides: TGCAGTGCTAGGTTCTACGAGCAGTACTTC.

Here the CDR3 reads CASSLGPAGFDTGELFF. The CDR3 DNA sequence: TGTGCCAGCAGCTTGGGCCCCGCAGGGTTTGACACCGGGGAGCTGTTTTTT. This chain uses TRBV5-5 with TRBJ2-2, with D possibly being TRBD1 (5 bases). CDR3 length: 17 residues. CDR1 and CDR2 from the germline V gene are SGHKS and YYEKEE (reference sequence). Deletions cut 0 bases from V and 3 bases from J, with 15 bases between.

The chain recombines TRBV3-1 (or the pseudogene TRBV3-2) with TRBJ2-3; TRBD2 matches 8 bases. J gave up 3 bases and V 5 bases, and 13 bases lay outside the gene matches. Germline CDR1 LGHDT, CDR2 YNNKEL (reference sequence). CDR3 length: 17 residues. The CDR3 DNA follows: TGTGCCAGCAGCACCCAGGCCCCTAGCGGGTGGACAGATACGCAGTATTTT. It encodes CASSTQAPSGWTDTQYF.

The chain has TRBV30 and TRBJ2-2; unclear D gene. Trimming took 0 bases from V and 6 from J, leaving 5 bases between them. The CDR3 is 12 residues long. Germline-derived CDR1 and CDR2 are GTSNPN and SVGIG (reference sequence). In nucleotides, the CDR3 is TGTGCCTGGAGTGTGGATCCCGGGGAGCTGTTTTTT. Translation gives CAWSVDPGELFF. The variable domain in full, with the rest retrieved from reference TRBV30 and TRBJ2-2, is SQTIHQWPATLVQPVGSPLSLECTVEGTSNPNLYWYRQAAGRGLQLLFYSVGIGQISSEVPQNLSASRPQDRQFILSSKKLLLSDSGFYLCAWSVDPGELFFGEGSRLTVL.

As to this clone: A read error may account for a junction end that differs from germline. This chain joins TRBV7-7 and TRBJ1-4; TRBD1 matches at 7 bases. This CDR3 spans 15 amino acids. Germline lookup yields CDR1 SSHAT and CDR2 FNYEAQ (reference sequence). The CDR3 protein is CASSPGQDWSEKLFF. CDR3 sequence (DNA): TGTGCTAGCAGCCCCGGACAGGACTGGAGCGAAAAACTGTTTTTT.

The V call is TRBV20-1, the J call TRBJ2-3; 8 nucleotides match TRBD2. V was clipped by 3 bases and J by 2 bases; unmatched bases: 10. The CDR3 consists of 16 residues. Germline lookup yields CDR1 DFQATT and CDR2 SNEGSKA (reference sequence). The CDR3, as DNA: TGCAGTGCTAGTGAGTTTAGCGGGGTCCTCACAGATACGCAGTATTTT. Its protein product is CSASEFSGVLTDTQYF.

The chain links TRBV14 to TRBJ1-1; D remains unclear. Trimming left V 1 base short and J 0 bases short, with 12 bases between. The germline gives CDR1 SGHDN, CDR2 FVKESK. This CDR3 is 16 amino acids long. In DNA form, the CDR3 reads TGTGCCAGCAGCCAAGCGACCGAAGTAATGAACACTGAAGCTTTCTTT. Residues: CASSQATEVMNTEAFF.

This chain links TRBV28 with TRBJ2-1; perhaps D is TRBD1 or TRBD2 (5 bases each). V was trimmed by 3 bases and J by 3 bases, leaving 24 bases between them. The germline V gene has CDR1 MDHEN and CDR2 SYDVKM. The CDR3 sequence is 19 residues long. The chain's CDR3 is CASSFPKRTLQGVYNEQFF. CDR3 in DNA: TGTGCCAGCAGTTTCCCTAAGAGGACGCTTCAGGGAGTCTACAATGAGCAGTTCTTC.

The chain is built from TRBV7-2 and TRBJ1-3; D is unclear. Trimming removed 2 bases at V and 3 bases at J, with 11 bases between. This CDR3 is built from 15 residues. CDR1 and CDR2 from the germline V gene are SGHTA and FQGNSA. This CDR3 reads CASSLYWDLGNTIYF. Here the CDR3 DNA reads TGTGCCAGCAGCTTATATTGGGATCTTGGAAACACCATATATTTT.

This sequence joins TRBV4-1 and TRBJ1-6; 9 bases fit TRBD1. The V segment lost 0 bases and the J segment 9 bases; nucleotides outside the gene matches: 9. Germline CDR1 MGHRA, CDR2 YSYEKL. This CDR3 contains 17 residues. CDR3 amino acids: CASSQDRVGTGSSPLHF. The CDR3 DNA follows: TGCGCCAGCAGCCAAGATAGGGTTGGGACAGGGAGTTCACCCCTCCACTTT.

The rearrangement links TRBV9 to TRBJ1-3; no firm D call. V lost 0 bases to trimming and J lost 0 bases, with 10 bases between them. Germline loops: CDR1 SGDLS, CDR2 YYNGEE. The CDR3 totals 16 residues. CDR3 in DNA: TGTGCCAGCAGCGTAGATCCACAGAGCTCTGGAAACACCATATATTTT. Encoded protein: CASSVDPQSSGNTIYF.

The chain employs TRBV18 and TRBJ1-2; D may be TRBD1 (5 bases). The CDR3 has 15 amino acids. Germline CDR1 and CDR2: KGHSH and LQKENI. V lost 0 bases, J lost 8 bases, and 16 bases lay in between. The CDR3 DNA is TGTGCCAGCTCACCACCGGGGGGTTTTCGTGTCGGCTACACCTTC. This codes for CASSPPGGFRVGYTF.

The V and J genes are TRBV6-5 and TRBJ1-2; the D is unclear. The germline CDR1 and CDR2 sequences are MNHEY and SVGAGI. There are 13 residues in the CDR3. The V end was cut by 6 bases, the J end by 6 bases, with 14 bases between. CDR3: CASRRETANGYTF. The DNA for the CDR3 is TGTGCCAGCAGGCGGGAGACCGCTAATGGCTACACCTTC.

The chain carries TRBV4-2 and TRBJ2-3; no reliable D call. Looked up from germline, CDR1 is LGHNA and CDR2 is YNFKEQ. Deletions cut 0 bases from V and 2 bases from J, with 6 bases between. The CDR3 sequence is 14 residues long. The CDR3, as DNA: TGTGCCAGCAGCCAAGATCGCAACACAGATACGCAGTATTTT. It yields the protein CASSQDRNTDTQYF.